Shown below are 19 T cell receptor beta chains from a single sample sequenced in a study of T cell responses to AZD1222 COVID-19 vaccine. This table comes from immunoSEQ multiplex PCR, and its TCRdb copy is limited to in-frame clones, with some not included. The data contain 150,000 or so clones, about 87% of them seen just once; the ten biggest clones take up 4% to 4.5%. This sample comprised peripheral blood, obtained 28 days after the second dose of the MenACWY control vaccine. The receptor set was obtained from an adult who received the MenACWY meningococcal vaccine as a control.

V usage is TRBV5-1 and J usage is TRBJ1-2; TRBD1 matches at 7 bases. Germline assignment: CDR1 SGHRS and CDR2 YFSETQ. CDR3 length: 15 residues. Unmatched junction bases numbered 7, after V lost 4 bases and J lost 1 base. CDR3 coding DNA: TGCGCCAGCAGCCCTGGGGACAGAATTAACTATGGCTACACCTTC. It is translated as CASSPGDRINYGYTF.

The gene calls are TRBV19 and TRBJ1-5; possible D gene TRBD1, 6 bases. V lost 5 bases to trimming and J lost 3 bases, with 11 bases between them. CDR3 length: 14 amino acids. Germline V lookup: CDR1 LNHDA, CDR2 SQIVND (reference sequence). This CDR3 is CASSQQGYNQPQHF. CDR3 in DNA: TGTGCCAGTAGTCAACAGGGATACAATCAGCCCCAGCATTTT.

The gene calls are TRBV7-2 and TRBJ2-5; 8 bases are shared with TRBD2. Germline CDR1 and CDR2: SGHTA and FQGNSA. V gave up 1 base and J gave up 4 bases; unmatched junction bases: 8. The length of the CDR3 is 16 residues. CDR3 residues: CASSLVAGGSAETQYF. In nucleotides, the CDR3 is TGTGCCAGCAGCTTAGTTGCGGGAGGTTCAGCAGAGACCCAGTACTTC.

This clone was observed a single time. The chain couples TRBV6-6 to TRBJ1-1, with TRBD1 matching 11 bases. Losses at the gene ends were 2 bases for V and 1 base for J; bases not matched to a gene: 3. In germline, CDR1 is MNHNY, CDR2 SVGAGI (reference sequence). CDR3 length equals 16 residues. In DNA form, the CDR3 reads TGTGCCAGCAGTTACATGGGGACAGGGGGGAACACTGAAGCTTTCTTT. Translating it yields CASSYMGTGGNTEAFF.

The chain combines TRBV29-1 with TRBJ2-1; no reliable D call. V lost 4 bases, J lost 9 bases, and 16 bases lay in between. The germline gives CDR1 SQVTM, CDR2 ANQGSEA. This CDR3 region has 13 residues. Here the CDR3 DNA reads TGCAGCGTTGGTGACCTCCCCCGCGGTGAGCAGTTCTTC. It specifies CSVGDLPRGEQFF.

This clone was recorded only once. The chain uses TRBV9 and TRBJ1-4, with TRBD1 matching over 8 bases. Per germline, CDR1 SGDLS and CDR2 YYNGEE. Losses at the gene ends were 0 bases for V and 8 bases for J; bases not matched to a gene: 9. CDR3 length: 16 amino acids. The CDR3 region is CASSVGQGAYREKLFF. The DNA for the CDR3 is TGTGCCAGCAGCGTAGGGCAGGGGGCATACCGCGAAAAACTGTTTTTT.

This chain links TRBV30 with TRBJ1-1; D gene uncertain. Trimming stripped 2 bases from V and 1 base from J, with 5 bases between. The CDR3 length is 12 residues. Germline assignment: CDR1 GTSNPN and CDR2 SVGIG (reference sequence). The CDR3 region has the DNA TGTGCCTGGAGTTTGCGGAACACTGAAGCTTTCTTT. The encoded protein is CAWSLRNTEAFF.

The CDR3 DNA reads TGTGCCAGCAGCTTGTACGAAAAGAATGAGCAGTTCTTC. Its translation is CASSLYEKNEQFF. The chain links TRBV5-4 to TRBJ2-1; no firm D call. In germline, CDR1 is SGHNT, CDR2 YYREEE (reference sequence). There are 13 residues in the CDR3. Trimming left V 1 base short and J 7 bases short, with 9 bases between.

This chain connects TRBV28 to TRBJ2-1; TRBD2 matches at 8 bases. The ends lost 6 bases at V and 4 bases at J; junction bases unmatched: 11. Germline V lookup: CDR1 MDHEN, CDR2 SYDVKM. The CDR3 loop spans 16 amino acids. The CDR3, as DNA: TGTGCCAGCAGCCCCGGAACAGCGGGAGAGTACAATGAGCAGTTCTTC. Residues: CASSPGTAGEYNEQFF.

This chain links TRBV7-9 with TRBJ1-1; 7 bases are shared with TRBD1. From germline, CDR1 is SEHNR and CDR2 FQNEAQ (reference sequence). V dropped 1 base and J dropped 1; count of bases not matched to a gene: 3. The CDR3 runs 15 residues. The CDR3 protein is CASSLERGRNTEAFF. Here the CDR3 DNA reads TGTGCCAGCAGCTTAGAGAGGGGGCGGAACACTGAAGCTTTCTTT.

The rearrangement links TRBV18 to TRBJ1-5; possibly TRBD1 for D (5 bases). This CDR3 is built from 15 residues. The germline gives CDR1 KGHSH, CDR2 LQKENI. V was pared by 3 bases and J by 5 bases, with 14 bases between. The CDR3 sequence is CASSPGQGADQPQHF. CDR3 nucleotide sequence: TGTGCCAGCTCACCGGGGCAGGGTGCAGATCAGCCCCAGCATTTT.

CDR3 DNA sequence: TGTGCCAGCAGCTCATGGGCCCGAGGAGGGACTGAAGCTTTCTTT. It yields the protein CASSSWARGGTEAFF. The chain joins TRBV5-6 to TRBJ1-1; D gene ambiguous. Germline CDR1 and CDR2: SGHDT and YYEEEE. This CDR3 has 15 amino acids. With 3 bases removed from V and 5 bases from J, the gap between germline ends came to 17 bases.

The rearrangement joins TRBV7-2 to TRBJ1-5, with D unclear. V lost 1 base to trimming and J lost 4 bases, with 5 bases between them. The CDR3 extends over 13 amino acids. Germline V gene lookup returns CDR1 SGHTA and CDR2 FQGNSA. CDR3 residues: CASSLEENQPQHF. In DNA, the CDR3 is TGTGCCAGCAGCTTAGAAGAGAATCAGCCCCAGCATTTT.

The chain combines TRBV2 with TRBJ1-1; D unclear. The germline V gene encodes CDR1 SNHLY and CDR2 FYNNEI. The CDR3 has 14 residues. V lost 2 bases and J lost 1, with 8 bases in between. In DNA, the CDR3 is TGTGCCAGCAGTGAAAAGTTGTGGAACACTGAAGCTTTCTTT. Translation gives CASSEKLWNTEAFF. The variable domain in full, completed from reference TRBV2 and TRBJ1-1, reads EPEVTQTPSHQVTQMGQEVILRCVPISNHLYFYWYRQILGQKVEFLVSFYNNEISEKSEIFDDQFSVERPDGSNFTLKIRSTKLEDSAMYFCASSEKLWNTEAFFGQGTRLTVV.

The genes are TRBV21-1 and TRBJ1-1. TRBV21-1 is described as a pseudogene. This CDR3 spans 17 amino acids. The CDR3 region has the DNA TGTGCCAGCACTCTCCACCGCGAGGTCAGGATCGACACTGAAGCTTTCTTT. It specifies CASTLHREVRIDTEAFF.

This chain uses TRBV6-2 or TRBV6-3 with TRBJ1-4; tentative D call: TRBD1 (5 bases). This CDR3 region has 13 residues. Looked up from germline, CDR1 is MNHEY and CDR2 is SVGEGT. V lost 2 bases and J lost 13, with 14 bases in between. The CDR3 here is CASSYVPRDRLFF. The CDR3 DNA sequence: TGTGCCAGCAGTTACGTCCCCCGTGACAGACTGTTTTTT.

The chain links TRBV4-2 to TRBJ2-3, with 7 nucleotides matching TRBD1. Germline V gives CDR1 LGHNA, CDR2 YNFKEQ. V was clipped by 5 bases and J by 4 bases; unmatched bases: 12. The CDR3 is made up of 16 amino acids. As DNA, the CDR3 is TGTGCCAGCAGCTACCTAAAAGGGCAGGGGGCAGATACGCAGTATTTT. Protein product: CASSYLKGQGADTQYF.

J is TRBJ2-1 and V is TRBV20-1; D is unresolved. The CDR3 is made up of 11 amino acids. In germline, CDR1 is DFQATT, CDR2 SNEGSKA (reference sequence). The CDR3 region is CTWTGSGEQFF. CDR3 bases: TGCACTTGGACCGGATCCGGGGAGCAGTTCTTC.

The chain is built from TRBV19 and TRBJ1-5; 7 bases align to TRBD1. J lost 5 bases, V lost 3 bases, and 4 bases had no gene match. Germline-derived CDR1 and CDR2 are LNHDA and SQIVND (reference sequence). The CDR3 runs to 14 residues. In DNA, the CDR3 is TGTGCCAGTAGTATGTACAGGGGCGATCAGCCCCAGCATTTT. This codes for CASSMYRGDQPQHF.